This T cell receptor (beta chain) was sequenced for a study of blood T cells in healthy people across ages. Overall study findings and caveats: The donors' CMV status was not determined, possibly confounding changes in expanded clonotypes. Diversity was estimated from one million T cells, and these estimates were considered underestimates.

PCR was performed a second time for about 7 to 11 cycles using a sample-barcoded 5' primer and a J-beta primer mix. TCRdb reanalysed the 5' RACE reads using MiXCR and keeps one entry per CDR3 protein. The sample lists approximately 1.5 million distinct CDR3 sequences, roughly 43% seen once, with about 4.1% in the top ten. The CDR3 runs 14 residues. Trimming cost V 4 bases and J 1 base, with 14 bases left between them. Germline V gene lookup returns CDR1 DFQATT and CDR2 SNEGSKA (reference sequence). Comment on this clonotype: Its antigen remains unidentified.

This receptor was taken from a woman between 18 and 29 years old in good health. This chain joins TRBV20-1 and TRBJ2-7; TRBD1 is a possible D gene (6 bases). Sequenced input: blood. The CDR3 is CSANLRGRSYEQYF. Written as DNA, the CDR3 is TGCAGTGCTAACCTCAGGGGCAGGTCCTACGAGCAGTACTTC.